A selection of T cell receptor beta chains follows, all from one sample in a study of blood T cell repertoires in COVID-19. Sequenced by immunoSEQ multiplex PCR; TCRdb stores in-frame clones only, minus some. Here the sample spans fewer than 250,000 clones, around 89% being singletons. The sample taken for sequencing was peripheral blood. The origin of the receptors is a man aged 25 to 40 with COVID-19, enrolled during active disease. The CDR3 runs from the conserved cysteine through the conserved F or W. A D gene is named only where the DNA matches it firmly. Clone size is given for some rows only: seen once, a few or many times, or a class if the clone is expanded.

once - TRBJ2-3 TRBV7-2 CASSQVGGTDTQYF TGTGCCAGCAGCCAAGTCGGGGGCACAGATACGCAGTATTTT
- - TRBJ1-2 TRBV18 CASSPDGGYGYTF TGTGCCAGCTCACCAGACGGCGGCTATGGCTACACCTTC
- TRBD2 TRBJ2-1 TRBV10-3 CAIKAHLAGGGKDEQFF TGTGCCATCAAGGCCCATCTAGCGGGGGGAGGGAAGGATGAGCAGTTCTTC
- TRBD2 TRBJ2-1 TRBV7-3 CASSLLGLENEQFF TGTGCCAGCAGCTTATTGGGACTAGAGAATGAGCAGTTCTTC
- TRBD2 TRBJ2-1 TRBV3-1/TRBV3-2 CASSPGTSVRSSYNEQFF TGTGCCAGCAGTCCCGGGACTAGCGTAAGAAGCTCCTACAATGAGCAGTTCTTC
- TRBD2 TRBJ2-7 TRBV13 CASSLNVAGGEQYF TGTGCCAGCAGCTTAAACGTAGCGGGCGGTGAGCAGTACTTC
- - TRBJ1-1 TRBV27 CASSLGMGDRWAFF TGTGCCAGCAGTTTAGGGATGGGAGACAGGTGGGCTTTCTTT
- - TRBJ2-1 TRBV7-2 CASSLEAILGQFF TGTGCCAGCAGCTTAGAAGCAATACTAGGGCAGTTCTTC
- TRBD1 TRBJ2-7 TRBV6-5 CASRSQGDEQYF TGTGCCAGCAGATCACAGGGGGACGAGCAGTACTTC
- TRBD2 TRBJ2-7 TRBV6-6 CASSLKDGAGGGYEQYF TGTGCCAGCAGTCTCAAGGACGGAGCGGGAGGTGGGTACGAGCAGTACTTC
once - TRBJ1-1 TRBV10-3 CAIMGGAGNTEAFF TGTGCCATCATGGGAGGGGCGGGGAACACTGAAGCTTTCTTT
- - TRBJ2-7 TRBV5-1 CASSLLGNAYEQYF TGCGCCAGCAGCTTGCTCGGGAACGCCTACGAGCAGTACTTC
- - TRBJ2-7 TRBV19 CASSIQGSYEQYF TGTGCCAGTAGTATCCAGGGTTCCTACGAGCAGTACTTC
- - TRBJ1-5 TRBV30 CAWSVNGDQPQHF TGTGCCTGGAGTGTCAACGGGGATCAGCCCCAGCATTTT
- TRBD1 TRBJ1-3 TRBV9 CASSLLPGQGRNTIYF TGTGCCAGCAGCCTTTTACCTGGACAGGGAAGAAACACCATATATTTT
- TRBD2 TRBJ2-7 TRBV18 CASSPSGTSGSSYEQYF TGTGCCAGCTCACCATCAGGGACTAGCGGGAGTTCCTACGAGCAGTACTTC
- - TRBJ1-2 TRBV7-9 CASSSGHSF TGTGCCAGCAGCTCCGGACACTCCTTC
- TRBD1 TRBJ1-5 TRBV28 CASSFFDRAGNQPQHF TGTGCCAGCAGTTTTTTCGACAGGGCCGGCAATCAGCCCCAGCATTTT
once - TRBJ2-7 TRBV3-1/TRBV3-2 CASSQVRGYEQYF TGTGCCAGCAGCCAAGTAAGGGGTTACGAGCAGTACTTC
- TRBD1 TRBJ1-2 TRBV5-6 CASSSTGGAYGYTF TGTGCCAGCAGCTCAACAGGGGGCGCCTATGGCTACACCTTC
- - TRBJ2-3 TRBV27 CASGLQGWDTQYF TGTGCCAGCGGATTACAGGGTTGGGATACGCAGTATTTT
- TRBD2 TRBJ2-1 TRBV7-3 CASSLTGTSSGNEQFF TGTGCCAGCAGCCTAACGGGGACTAGCTCCGGAAATGAGCAGTTCTTC
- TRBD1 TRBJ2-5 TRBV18 CASSQGAGETQYF TGTGCCAGCTCACAGGGGGCAGGCGAGACCCAGTACTTC
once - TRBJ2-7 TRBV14 CASSRPEREQYF TGTGCCAGCAGCCGACCCGAGCGCGAGCAGTACTTC
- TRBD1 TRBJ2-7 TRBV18 CASSSQTGARYEQYF TGTGCCAGCTCATCCCAAACAGGGGCCCGTTACGAGCAGTACTTC
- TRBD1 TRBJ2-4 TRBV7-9 CASSLVPGQGRGNIQYF TGTGCCAGCAGCTTAGTTCCGGGACAGGGACGGGGAAACATTCAGTACTTC
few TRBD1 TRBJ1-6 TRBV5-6 CASSLARGQHNSPLHF TGTGCCAGCAGCTTGGCCAGGGGACAGCATAATTCACCCCTCCACTTT
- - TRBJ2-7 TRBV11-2 CASSFSQGGFYEQYF TGTGCCAGCAGCTTTTCCCAGGGTGGTTTCTACGAGCAGTACTTC
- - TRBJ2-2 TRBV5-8 CASSLGRAGYTGELFF TGTGCCAGCAGCTTGGGTCGTGCGGGTTACACCGGGGAGCTGTTTTTT
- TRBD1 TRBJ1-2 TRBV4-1 CASSQPGKPGQGNRDYGYTF TGCGCCAGCAGCCAACCTGGGAAGCCGGGACAGGGGAATAGGGACTATGGCTACACCTTC
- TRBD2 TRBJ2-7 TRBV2 CASREGLAVSYEQYF TGTGCCAGCAGAGAAGGACTAGCGGTCTCCTACGAGCAGTACTTC